This T cell receptor (beta chain) was identified during a study of OX40 agonist ivuxolimab in advanced cancers. Method: immunoSEQ multiplex PCR; TCRdb's copy keeps in-frame clones and lacks some. The repertoire has 98,000 or so clones, roughly four fifths of them found once; the top ten carry more than 1.2%. The V end was cut by 2 bases, the J end by 5 bases, with 12 bases between. Looked up from germline, CDR1 is LGHNA and CDR2 is YSLEER. The CDR3 totals 14 residues. The rearrangement uses TRBV4-3 and TRBJ1-2; D is possibly TRBD1 (6 bases). This TCR was sampled from an adult with an advanced solid tumor such as melanoma, head and neck, liver or kidney cancer. The source material was CD4+ or CD8+ T cells sorted from blood, sampled in a trial of the OX40 agonist ivuxolimab. CDR3 in amino acids: CASSQKQGTYGYTF. Here the CDR3 DNA reads TGCGCCAGCAGCCAAAAACAGGGTACTTATGGCTACACCTTC.